These T cell receptor beta chains were read from a single sample in a study of Ad26.COV2.S vaccination and SARS-CoV-2 variants. TCRdb keeps only in-frame clones here, not all; method: immunoSEQ multiplex PCR. The sample lists 400,000 to 450,000 clones, around 92% occurring once. This specimen was peripheral blood, taken in a trial of Ad26.COV2.S vaccine versus placebo. The receptor source for this set is a person aged 18 to 59 who received the Ad26.COV2.S COVID-19 vaccine or a placebo. Each CDR3 is given with its conserved first and last residue. Each record gives: CDR3 DNA, CDR3 protein, J gene, clone size, V gene, D gene. D genes are given only for firm matches. The size field is filled for only some rows; it gives once, few, many or a size class.

TGTGCCAGCAGCCTCCGGCCGGGAGCGGGGCTCACAGATACGCAGTATTTT CASSLRPGAGLTDTQYF TRBJ2-3 . TRBV7-2 TRBD2
TGTGCCAGCAGCTTAGTTGCGACAGGAACCTCCTATAATTCACCCCTCCACTTT CASSLVATGTSYNSPLHF TRBJ1-6 . TRBV7-6 .
TGCGCCAGCAGCCAAGATTGGACAGGCGGACAGCCCCAGCATTTT CASSQDWTGGQPQHF TRBJ1-5 . TRBV4-1 TRBD1
TGTGCCATCAGTTTCAGTGGGGGCAATCAGCCCCAGCATTTT CAISFSGGNQPQHF TRBJ1-5 . TRBV10-3 .
TGTGCCAGCAGCTTATCCTATATTGGGGTCAATGAGCAGTTCTTC CASSLSYIGVNEQFF TRBJ2-1 . TRBV5-4 .
TGTGCCAGCAGCCCGACGGGACAGGCGATGGGGCAGTACTTC CASSPTGQAMGQYF TRBJ2-7 . TRBV9 TRBD1
TGTGCCAGCAGCCAGACAGCCGTTAATCAGCCCCAGCATTTT CASSQTAVNQPQHF TRBJ1-5 . TRBV27 .
TGCGCCAGCAGCTTGGGACTAGCGGGGAGCAATGAGCAGTTCTTC CASSLGLAGSNEQFF TRBJ2-1 . TRBV5-1 TRBD2
TGTGCTAGTGGTTTGGCTACAGGGTCCGGTTATGGCTACACCTTC CASGLATGSGYGYTF TRBJ1-2 . TRBV12-5 .
TGTGCCTGGAGTGTAATAGGGGGCTCGGAAGCTTTCTTT CAWSVIGGSEAFF TRBJ1-1 . TRBV30 TRBD1
TGTGCCATCAGTAATGACAATCAGCCCCAGCATTTT CAISNDNQPQHF TRBJ1-5 . TRBV10-3 .
TGTGCCACCAGTGACTCCCTTAGCTCCTACAATGAGCAGTTCTTC CATSDSLSSYNEQFF TRBJ2-1 . TRBV24-1 .
TGTGCCAGCAGCCAAGACCTCACAGGGAACAATGAGCAGTTCTTC CASSQDLTGNNEQFF TRBJ2-1 . TRBV14 .
TGTGCCATCAGTGAAAGAGCGGGGGCTACCAACTTC CAISERAGATNF TRBJ2-7 . TRBV10-3 TRBD2
TGTGCCAGCAGCTCCCGGGCCTTCTCTGGAAACACCATATATTTT CASSSRAFSGNTIYF TRBJ1-3 . TRBV7-2 .
TGTGCCAGCAGCGCGACAGGCCTAGCACTAGAGACCCAGTACTTC CASSATGLALETQYF TRBJ2-5 . TRBV9 .
TGTGCCAGCTCACCAGGGTCGAGGATGAACACTGAAGCTTTCTTT CASSPGSRMNTEAFF TRBJ1-1 . TRBV18 .
TGTGCCAGCAGCCAAACTAGCGGGTTATTCTACGAGCAGTACTTC CASSQTSGLFYEQYF TRBJ2-7 . TRBV5-6 TRBD2
TGTGCCAGCAGCTCCCGGGAGGGACTAGAAGAGACCCAGTACTTC CASSSREGLEETQYF TRBJ2-5 few TRBV9 TRBD2
TGCGCCAGCAGCCAAGATTTCGGGACAGGGGGCTCCTATGGCTACACCTTC CASSQDFGTGGSYGYTF TRBJ1-2 . TRBV4-3 TRBD1
TGTGCCAGCAGCTTCGTAGGGGACAATGAGCAGTTCTTC CASSFVGDNEQFF TRBJ2-1 . TRBV7-8 .
TGCGCCAGCAGCCGACCCGGGCCCTTAGAGGCAGATACGCAGTATTTT CASSRPGPLEADTQYF TRBJ2-3 . TRBV5-1 .
TGTGCCAGCAGCTTGAGGCAGGGGGGCTATAGCAATCAGCCCCAGCATTTT CASSLRQGGYSNQPQHF TRBJ1-5 few TRBV5-6 TRBD1
TGTGCCAGCAGCCAAGGGGGTATATCTGGAAACACCATATATTTT CASSQGGISGNTIYF TRBJ1-3 . TRBV3-1/TRBV3-2 .
TGTGCCTGGAGTGTATGGCTGAGGGGGAAGGGGTATGGCTACACCTTC CAWSVWLRGKGYGYTF TRBJ1-2 . TRBV30 .
TGTGCCAGCAGGGAGGGGGGTTACGCCGGAAACACCATATATTTT CASREGGYAGNTIYF TRBJ1-3 . TRBV6-5 .
TGCGCCAGCAGCCCGGAGGCGGGGGGGGACACAGATACGCAGTATTTT CASSPEAGGDTDTQYF TRBJ2-3 . TRBV4-3 TRBD2
TGTGCCAGCAGCCGTCAATGCAATCTTAGACAGCAACAAGAAGAGACCCAGTACTTC CASSRQCNLRQQQEETQYF TRBJ2-5 few TRBV21-1 .
TGTGCCAGTAGTTGGGGACAGGTGGGAGTCGAGCAGTACTTC CASSWGQVGVEQYF TRBJ2-7 . TRBV19 TRBD1
TGCGCCAGCAGCTTGGCCGGGACAGGGGGCTTAGGGGATTCCTACGAGCAGTACTTC CASSLAGTGGLGDSYEQYF TRBJ2-7 . TRBV5-1 TRBD1
TGTGCCAGCAGCCTTTACAGGGGGCAGGAAGAGACCCAGTACTTC CASSLYRGQEETQYF TRBJ2-5 . TRBV28 TRBD1
TGCGCCAGCAGCTCCGCTAAGAACAATGAGCAGTTCTTC CASSSAKNNEQFF TRBJ2-1 . TRBV5-1 .
TGTGCCAGCAGCCTGCTTGGGGTCTCAACTAATGAAAAACTGTTTTTT CASSLLGVSTNEKLFF TRBJ1-4 . TRBV21-1 .
TGTGCCAGCAGCCGCGGGGGAGATACGCAGTATTTT CASSRGGDTQYF TRBJ2-3 . TRBV11-3 TRBD2
TGTGCCAGCAGTTTATCGGCCAGGGTTGGCGAGCAGTACTTC CASSLSARVGEQYF TRBJ2-7 few TRBV28 .
TGTGCCAGCAGTGAAGATAGGGGGCGAGCTGAAGCTTTCTTT CASSEDRGRAEAFF TRBJ1-1 . TRBV6-1 TRBD1
TGTGCCAGCAGCTTAGCCCCCATCTATGAGCAGTTCTTC CASSLAPIYEQFF TRBJ2-1 . TRBV7-2 .
TGTGCCAGCAGCTTAGACAGGGCGCCTGGAAACACCATATATTTT CASSLDRAPGNTIYF TRBJ1-3 few TRBV7-9 .
TGTGCCAGTACCCTGGGAAACACCATATATTTT CASTLGNTIYF TRBJ1-3 . TRBV19 .
TGTGCCAGCAGCTCCTATCAAGAGACCCAGTACTTC CASSSYQETQYF TRBJ2-5 . TRBV7-9 .
TGCGCCAGCAGTCAATCTTTGAGTGGACGGCGGGAGTCACCCCTCCACTTT CASSQSLSGRRESPLHF TRBJ1-6 . TRBV23-1 .